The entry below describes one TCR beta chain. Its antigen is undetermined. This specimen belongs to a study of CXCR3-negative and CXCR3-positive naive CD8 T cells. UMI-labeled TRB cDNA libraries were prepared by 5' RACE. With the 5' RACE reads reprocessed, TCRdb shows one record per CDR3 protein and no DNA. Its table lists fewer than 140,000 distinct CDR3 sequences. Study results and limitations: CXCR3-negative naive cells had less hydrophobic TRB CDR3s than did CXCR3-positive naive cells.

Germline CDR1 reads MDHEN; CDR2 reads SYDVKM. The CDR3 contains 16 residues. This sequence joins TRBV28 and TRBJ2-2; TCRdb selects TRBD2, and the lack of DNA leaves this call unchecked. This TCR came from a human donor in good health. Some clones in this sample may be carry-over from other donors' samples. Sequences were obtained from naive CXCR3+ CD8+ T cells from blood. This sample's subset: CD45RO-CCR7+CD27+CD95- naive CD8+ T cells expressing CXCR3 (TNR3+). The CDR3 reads CASSALAGGFTGELFF.